A selection of T cell receptor beta chains follows, all from one sample in a study of human T cells and chemical hapten exposure. MiXCR was run by TCRdb on the RACE reads, yielding one entry per CDR3 protein. The sample includes under 130,000 distinct CDR3 sequences, 11% of them seen just once. The starting material was whole blood, obtained in connection with sensitization to the hapten diphenylcyclopropenone (DPC). The receptors derive from a woman aged 40 to 49 with alopecia areata. Some clones in this sample may be carry-over from other donors' samples. Each CDR3 is given with its conserved first and last residue.

v_call: TRBV29-1
j_call: TRBJ2-3
cdr3_aa: CSVGHRGGPDTQYF

v_call: TRBV7-2
j_call: TRBJ2-1
cdr3_aa: CASSPKKAGGPFDEQFF

v_call: TRBV28
j_call: TRBJ1-6
cdr3_aa: CASRGGPYNSPLHF

v_call: TRBV6-1
j_call: TRBJ2-7
cdr3_aa: CASSLGPSSYEQYF

v_call: TRBV28
j_call: TRBJ2-1
cdr3_aa: CASSFPGLYNEQFF

v_call: TRBV28
j_call: TRBJ2-7
cdr3_aa: CASNDGISSYEQYF

v_call: TRBV4-3
j_call: TRBJ2-1
cdr3_aa: CASSQDSGGADNEQFF

v_call: TRBV6-5
j_call: TRBJ2-3
cdr3_aa: CASSLTIAGDGSTQYF

v_call: TRBV18
j_call: TRBJ2-1
cdr3_aa: CASSLIRENEQFF

v_call: TRBV29-1
j_call: TRBJ2-3
cdr3_aa: CSVNGLAGPDTQYF

v_call: TRBV6-2/TRBV6-3
j_call: TRBJ1-1
cdr3_aa: CASRPGQPGNTEAFF

v_call: TRBV6-1
j_call: TRBJ1-1
cdr3_aa: CASSEAPAPEAFF

v_call: TRBV18
j_call: TRBJ2-2
cdr3_aa: CASSGLAGAAGTGELFF

v_call: TRBV7-3
j_call: TRBJ2-7
cdr3_aa: CASSARQGRSGEQYF

v_call: TRBV20-1
j_call: TRBJ1-2
cdr3_aa: CSARVAGKRGNDYGYTF

v_call: TRBV28
j_call: TRBJ2-1
cdr3_aa: CASGPPYNEQFF

v_call: TRBV6-2/TRBV6-3
j_call: TRBJ2-3
cdr3_aa: CASKGTATDTQYF

v_call: TRBV29-1
j_call: TRBJ1-3
cdr3_aa: CSVEAYWGQGASQNTIYF

v_call: TRBV12-3/TRBV12-4
j_call: TRBJ2-5
cdr3_aa: CASRNTGGNQETQYF

v_call: TRBV11-2
j_call: TRBJ2-1
cdr3_aa: CASSSRAGGIYNEQFF

v_call: TRBV11-2
j_call: TRBJ2-1
cdr3_aa: CASSLSPRTGFNEQFF

v_call: TRBV20-1
j_call: TRBJ2-1
cdr3_aa: CSTLATYNEQFF

v_call: TRBV5-8
j_call: TRBJ1-2
cdr3_aa: CASSFRGDDGYTF

v_call: TRBV13
j_call: TRBJ1-2
cdr3_aa: CASSSRQLYYGYTF

v_call: TRBV12-3/TRBV12-4
j_call: TRBJ2-7
cdr3_aa: CASSRNRDSSYEQYF

v_call: TRBV19
j_call: TRBJ2-1
cdr3_aa: CASSIPMGQGNNEQFF

v_call: TRBV2
j_call: TRBJ1-6
cdr3_aa: CASSVEQKNSPLHF

v_call: TRBV30
j_call: TRBJ2-2
cdr3_aa: CAWSVGRSAGELFF

v_call: TRBV20-1
j_call: TRBJ2-1
cdr3_aa: CSIYTGIHEQFF

v_call: TRBV7-2
j_call: TRBJ1-4
cdr3_aa: CASSHPLRNFDEKLFF

v_call: TRBV6-2/TRBV6-3
j_call: TRBJ2-3
cdr3_aa: CASSYSGGSTDTQYF

v_call: TRBV12-3/TRBV12-4
j_call: TRBJ2-2
cdr3_aa: CASRRRQGTGELFF

v_call: TRBV2
j_call: TRBJ2-3
cdr3_aa: CASSEDSTRTDTQYF

v_call: TRBV6-6
j_call: TRBJ2-1
cdr3_aa: CASSYRTGSSYNEQFF

v_call: TRBV5-8
j_call: TRBJ2-7
cdr3_aa: CASSARPGGSYEQYF

v_call: TRBV3-1
j_call: TRBJ1-2
cdr3_aa: CASSQDRAAGYTF

v_call: TRBV11-2
j_call: TRBJ2-1
cdr3_aa: CASSTLVLAGGPYNEQFF

v_call: TRBV6-5
j_call: TRBJ1-5
cdr3_aa: CASSKGQVHSNQPQHF

v_call: TRBV4-1
j_call: TRBJ1-1
cdr3_aa: CASSQDERVVTEAFF

v_call: TRBV5-1
j_call: TRBJ2-3
cdr3_aa: CASSLGGRRTDTQYF

v_call: TRBV28
j_call: TRBJ2-5
cdr3_aa: CASSSPSRETQYF

v_call: TRBV19
j_call: TRBJ2-7
cdr3_aa: CASSQTGTDNEQYF

v_call: TRBV29-1
j_call: TRBJ1-1
cdr3_aa: CSVRAGGEGFF

v_call: TRBV28
j_call: TRBJ2-1
cdr3_aa: CASIGGASYNEQFF

v_call: TRBV20-1
j_call: TRBJ2-2
cdr3_aa: CSAAGVANTGELFF

v_call: TRBV7-2
j_call: TRBJ1-2
cdr3_aa: CASRVGTGTGYTF

v_call: TRBV7-2
j_call: TRBJ2-3
cdr3_aa: CASSPIADTQYF

v_call: TRBV7-2
j_call: TRBJ2-7
cdr3_aa: CASSFRSGSGGKGSYEQYF

v_call: TRBV3-1
j_call: TRBJ1-1
cdr3_aa: CASSHSTGDTEAFF

v_call: TRBV6-2/TRBV6-3
j_call: TRBJ1-3
cdr3_aa: CASRPTGTTNTIYF

v_call: TRBV18
j_call: TRBJ2-3
cdr3_aa: CASSLFPGTSGSSGTDTQYF

v_call: TRBV7-8
j_call: TRBJ2-1
cdr3_aa: CASSLVGLAIYNEQFF

v_call: TRBV7-2
j_call: TRBJ2-5
cdr3_aa: CASSFQETQYF

v_call: TRBV15
j_call: TRBJ1-4
cdr3_aa: CATSRELGEKLFF